These 15 T cell receptor beta chains share one sample of origin, sequenced in a study of blood T cells in healthy people across ages. Using a J-beta primer mix together with a sample-barcoded 5' primer, a second PCR was run for about 6 to 11 cycles. TCRdb redid the calling of the 5' RACE reads with MiXCR, one entry per CDR3 protein. The profile shows approximately 690,000 distinct CDR3 sequences, less than 45% of them singletons. Sequenced material: blood. Source of these receptors: a man older than 75 in good health.

This rearrangement joins TRBV6-5 to TRBJ2-3, with 13 bases fitting TRBD2. After removal of 0 bases from V and 2 bases from J, the junction contained 5 bases not matched to a gene. The CDR3 covers 18 residues. The V gene's germline CDR1 is MNHEY and CDR2 SVGAGI. This CDR3 is CASSYSTGTSGDTDTQYF. The CDR3 DNA reads TGTGCCAGCAGTTACTCGACCGGGACTAGCGGGGACACAGATACGCAGTATTTT.

This chain links TRBV6-2 or TRBV6-3 with TRBJ1-1, with D unresolved. The CDR3 is made up of 15 amino acids. Germline-derived CDR1 and CDR2 are MNHEY and SVGEGT. Trimming pared 6 bases from V and 4 bases from J, leaving 18 bases between. CDR3 protein: CASSRTRTGSTEAFF. Written as DNA, the CDR3 is TGTGCCAGCAGCAGGACCCGGACTGGTAGCACTGAAGCTTTCTTT.

In regard to this clonotype: One junction end disagrees with the germline gene, perhaps due to a read error. This chain joins TRBV7-9 and TRBJ2-3, with a tentative D call TRBD2 (5 bases). This CDR3 comprises 16 residues. Germline loops: CDR1 SEHNR, CDR2 FQNEAQ (reference sequence). The CDR3: CAGSNPRARTTDTQYF. As DNA, the CDR3 is TGTGCCGGCAGCAATCCGCGGGCTAGAACCACAGATACGCAGTATTTT.

The CDR3 DNA reads TGCAGTGCTAGAGGGTTAGTTGCGGTGCCCTACGAGCAGTACTTC. It codes for CSARGLVAVPYEQYF. The genes are TRBV20-1 and TRBJ2-7; D call uncertain. The CDR3 length is 15 residues. CDR1 and CDR2 from the germline V gene are DFQATT and SNEGSKA (reference sequence). V lost 1 base and J 2 bases, leaving 15 bases between the germline ends.

This clonotype was detected a few times. This chain uses TRBV20-1 with TRBJ2-2, with D unclear. This CDR3 comprises 15 residues. Germline V gene data show CDR1 as DFQATT and CDR2 as SNEGSKA (reference sequence). V was shortened by 2 bases and J by 0 bases, with 10 bases between the two germline ends. CDR3 nucleotides: TGCAGTGCTAGAAGCGCGGCTACGAACACCGGGGAGCTGTTTTTT. Residues: CSARSAATNTGELFF.

In its sample, this clonotype was seen once. The gene calls are TRBV20-1 and TRBJ1-6, with 7 bases matching TRBD1. The CDR3 covers 14 residues. Germline assignment: CDR1 DFQATT and CDR2 SNEGSKA (reference sequence). Trimming removed 0 bases from V and 7 bases from J; junction bases left unmatched: 3. The CDR3 here is CSARDGTDNSPLHF. Written as DNA, the CDR3 is TGCAGTGCTAGAGACGGGACAGACAATTCACCCCTCCACTTT.

This clonotype was recorded at least ten times. V gene TRBV7-2 combines with J gene TRBJ2-6; the D is unclear. Trimming shortened V by 7 bases and J by 0 bases, and 13 bases separated the two germline ends. The CDR3 length is 16 residues. CDR1 is SGHTA, CDR2 FQGNSA, per germline. CDR3: CASTKPSSSGANVLTF. In DNA, the CDR3 is TGTGCCAGCACCAAGCCAAGTAGCTCTGGGGCCAACGTCCTGACTTTC.

The CDR3 DNA sequence: TGTGCCAGCAGCCACAGGACTAGCAGCCACGAGCAGTACTTC. Residues: CASSHRTSSHEQYF. J is TRBJ2-4 and V is TRBV3-1; 8 positions agree with TRBD2. Judging by the DNA end, TRBJ2-7 fits better; the J call may be wrong. Germline CDR1 and CDR2: LGHDT and YNNKEL (reference sequence). The CDR3 is 14 residues long.

This clonotype came up a few times. The genes are TRBV2 and TRBJ1-5; D is uncertain. The CDR3 runs to 15 residues. Deletions cut 3 bases from V and 0 bases from J, with 9 bases between. CDR1 and CDR2 (germline): SNHLY, FYNNEI. In DNA form, the CDR3 reads TGTGCCAGCAGTGATAGGCAATTTAGCAATCAGCCCCAGCATTTT. This gives the protein CASSDRQFSNQPQHF.

As for this clonotype: This sequence may be a read error, since a much larger clone differs from it by one base. The V and J genes are TRBV20-1 and TRBJ1-4; D is undetermined. Germline loops: CDR1 DFQATT, CDR2 SNEGSKA (reference sequence). The CDR3 spans 12 residues. The V end was cut by 4 bases, the J end by 7 bases, with 10 bases between. The DNA for the CDR3 is TGCAGTGCTAAGGAGCCGGGTGAAAAACTGTTTTTT. This encodes CSAKEPGEKLFF.

This clonotype was counted between two and nine times. The genes are TRBV2 and TRBJ1-1, with 10 nucleotides matching TRBD1. The CDR3 consists of 15 residues. Germline V gene lookup returns CDR1 SNHLY and CDR2 FYNNEI. V was pared by 3 bases and J by 4 bases, with 5 bases of the junction left unmatched. In nucleotides, the CDR3 is TGTGCCAGCAGTGATTGGGGACAGGGGAGCACTGAAGCTTTCTTT. Encoded protein: CASSDWGQGSTEAFF.

The sample holds a few counts of this clonotype. The rearrangement uses TRBV20-1 and TRBJ1-2; 8 bases line up with TRBD1. The CDR3 totals 18 residues. The V gene end was trimmed by 3 bases and the J gene end by 4 bases; junction bases not matched to a gene: 19. CDR1 is DFQATT, CDR2 SNEGSKA, per germline (reference sequence). CDR3 DNA: TGCAGTGCTAGGGTGACAGGGGCGGCCATGACAACCGGCTATGGCTACACCTTC. Encoded protein: CSARVTGAAMTTGYGYTF.

The rearrangement joins TRBV3-1 to TRBJ1-4; 8 bases match TRBD1. Germline CDR1 LGHDT, CDR2 YNNKEL (reference sequence). This CDR3 region has 17 residues. The V and J ends lost 1 base and 3 bases, in that order; junction bases with no gene match: 7. CDR3 region: CASSQVDRGRANEKLFF. CDR3 coding DNA: TGTGCCAGCAGCCAAGTTGACAGGGGTAGGGCTAATGAAAAACTGTTTTTT. The full variable domain, completed using reference TRBV3-1 and TRBJ1-4, is DTAVSQTPKYLVTQMGNDKSIKCEQNLGHDTMYWYKQDSKKFLKIMFSYNNKELIINETVPNRFSPKSPDKAHLNLHINSLELGDSAVYFCASSQVDRGRANEKLFFGSGTQLSVL.

J is TRBJ2-1 and V is TRBV3-1; perhaps TRBD2 as D (6 bases). The CDR3 length is 15 residues. CDR1 is LGHDT and CDR2 is YNNKEL in the germline V gene (reference sequence). The germline V and J ends were trimmed by 4 bases and 2 bases, with 12 bases remaining between them. CDR3 DNA sequence: TGTGCCAGCAGCCCGGCGGGGAAGACCTACAATGAGCAGTTCTTC. This encodes CASSPAGKTYNEQFF.

As concerns this clonotype: A read error may produce the germline difference seen at one junction end. The chain is built from TRBV7-6 and TRBJ2-1, with TRBD2 matching over 12 bases. This CDR3 region has 18 residues. CDR1 is SGHVS and CDR2 is FNYEAQ in the germline V gene. CDR3 nucleotide sequence: TGTACCAGCAGCGTACTAGCGGGGGGACTTCTTTCCTACAATGAGCAGTTCTTC. It translates to CTSSVLAGGLLSYNEQFF.